These 21 T cell receptor beta chains originate from one sample sequenced in a study of CD8 T cells in Susac syndrome. After extraction with the RNeasy kit, about 0.45 to 1 ug of the RNA was reverse transcribed using random hexamers. TCRdb re-called the immunoSEQ multiplex PCR reads through MiXCR, storing one row per CDR3 protein. The sample holds fewer than 200,000 distinct CDR3 sequences, about 95% seen once. The sequenced material came from CD4+ T cells from PBMCs. The receptors come from a human donor in good health.

This sequence joins TRBV11-2 and TRBJ1-2; the D is unclear. The V and J ends lost 0 bases and 8 bases respectively, with 7 bases between them. This CDR3 is 12 amino acids long. In germline, CDR1 is SGHAT, CDR2 FQNNGV. The CDR3 region is CASSLESIGYTF. The CDR3 coding sequence is TGTGCCAGCAGCTTAGAGTCCATCGGCTACACCTTC. Variable domain in full (rest from reference TRBV11-2 and TRBJ1-2): EAGVAQSPRYKIIEKRQSVAFWCNPISGHATLYWYQQILGQGPKLLIQFQNNGVVDDSQLPKDRFSAERLKGVDSTLKIQPAKLEDSAVYLCASSLESIGYTFGSGTRLTVV.

The V gene is TRBV12-3 or TRBV12-4, the J gene TRBJ2-7; D is perhaps TRBD2 (5 bases). This CDR3 spans 14 amino acids. V shed 1 base and J shed 6 bases, with 13 bases lying between them. The DNA of the CDR3 is TGTGCCAGCAGTTTAGGTGGGAGAAATGGCGAGCAGTACTTC. It encodes CASSLGGRNGEQYF.

The chain couples TRBV2 to TRBJ2-7; the D gene is possibly TRBD1 (5 bases). V was trimmed by 4 bases and J by 3 bases, leaving 13 bases between them. Germline V gives CDR1 SNHLY, CDR2 FYNNEI. The CDR3 has 14 residues. CDR3 region: CASSVDSRSYEQYF. In nucleotides, the CDR3 is TGTGCCAGCAGTGTTGACAGTAGGAGCTACGAGCAGTACTTC. Filled out from reference TRBV2 and TRBJ2-7, the complete variable domain reads EPEVTQTPSHQVTQMGQEVILRCVPISNHLYFYWYRQILGQKVEFLVSFYNNEISEKSEIFDDQFSVERPDGSNFTLKIRSTKLEDSAMYFCASSVDSRSYEQYFGPGTRLTVT.

The chain couples TRBV30 to TRBJ2-1; TRBD2 matches at 7 bases. CDR1 and CDR2 from the germline V gene are GTSNPN and SVGIG (reference sequence). J lost 7 bases, V lost 7 bases, and 13 bases had no gene match. The CDR3 spans 14 residues. CDR3 protein: CASSEGRERNEQFF. CDR3 in DNA: TGTGCCTCCTCAGAGGGGCGGGAGAGGAATGAGCAGTTCTTC.

The chain carries TRBV4-2 and TRBJ2-7; D remains unclear. Trimming took 0 bases from V and 3 from J, leaving 6 bases between them. The length of the CDR3 is 13 residues. Germline lookup yields CDR1 LGHNA and CDR2 YNFKEQ. The CDR3 DNA reads TGTGCCAGCAGCCAAGAAACTTACTACGAGCAGTACTTC. Translated, it gives CASSQETYYEQYF.

The gene calls are TRBV28 and TRBJ1-2, with no clear D. CDR3 size: 11 residues. The V gene lost 10 bases and the J gene lost 2 bases, with 8 bases spanning the gap. Germline values: CDR1 MDHEN, CDR2 SYDVKM. The CDR3 region has the DNA TGTGCCACCGTATTGAACTATGGCTACACCTTC. Its translation: CATVLNYGYTF.

The rearrangement joins TRBV6-5 to TRBJ2-6, with D possibly matching TRBD1 (5 bases). The CDR3 covers 17 residues. Germline loops: CDR1 MNHEY, CDR2 SVGAGI. V dropped 2 bases and J dropped 4 bases, with 15 bases sitting between them. CDR3 nucleotide sequence: TGTGCCAGCAGTTACGTGTTAGGGGCTCCGGGGGCCAACGTCCTGACTTTC. It codes for CASSYVLGAPGANVLTF.

The chain has TRBV5-1 and TRBJ1-1, with 9 bases aligning to TRBD1. The CDR3 has 14 amino acids. Unmatched junction bases numbered 3, after V lost 2 bases and J lost 4 bases. Germline V lookup: CDR1 SGHRS, CDR2 YFSETQ. CDR3 nucleotide sequence: TGCGCCAGCAGCTTTACAGGGGGCGGCACTGAAGCTTTCTTT. This sequence encodes CASSFTGGGTEAFF. The entire variable domain, with the rest obtained from reference TRBV5-1 and TRBJ1-1, is as follows: KAGVTQTPRYLIKTRGQQVTLSCSPISGHRSVSWYQQTPGQGLQFLFEYFSETQRNKGNFPGRFSGRQFSNSRSEMNVSTLELGDSALYLCASSFTGGGTEAFFGQGTRLTVV.

The genes are TRBV30 and TRBJ2-5, with unresolved D. CDR3 size: 13 residues. Trimming removed 1 base at V and 5 bases at J, with 11 bases between. Germline lookup yields CDR1 GTSNPN and CDR2 SVGIG (reference sequence). The CDR3 nucleotides are TGTGCCTGGAGTGGCATATCCCAGGAGACCCAGTACTTC. This translates into CAWSGISQETQYF.

The chain links TRBV20-1 to TRBJ2-2; no firm D call. The V end lost 2 bases, the J end lost 4 bases, and 11 bases lay between the germline ends. Germline lookup yields CDR1 DFQATT and CDR2 SNEGSKA (reference sequence). This CDR3 spans 14 amino acids. The CDR3 DNA follows: TGCAGTGCTAGACTCTTAGTCACCACCGGGGAGCTGTTTTTT. It yields the protein CSARLLVTTGELFF.

The chain carries TRBV20-1 and TRBJ1-2, with a possible D match to TRBD1 (5 bases). CDR3 length: 14 residues. V shed 3 bases and J shed 5 bases, with 16 bases lying between them. The V gene's germline CDR1 is DFQATT and CDR2 SNEGSKA (reference sequence). CDR3 DNA: TGCAGTGCTAGTGGGGCAGGGCAGCTTTATGGCTACACCTTC. It translates to CSASGAGQLYGYTF.

This clonotype was detected only once. The chain employs TRBV6-5 and TRBJ2-7, with D uncertain. Trimming took off 8 bases at V and 6 bases at J, with 14 bases between the two ends. This CDR3 region has 12 residues. The germline V gene encodes CDR1 MNHEY and CDR2 SVGAGI. In DNA form, the CDR3 reads TGTGCCAGCCGTCCAGGCGTTTCCGAGCAGTACTTC. Translated, it gives CASRPGVSEQYF.

This sequence joins TRBV20-1 and TRBJ2-4, with 9 positions matching TRBD1. The CDR3 length is 14 residues. The V and J ends lost 4 bases and 7 bases, in that order; junction bases with no gene match: 8. The V gene's germline CDR1 is DFQATT and CDR2 SNEGSKA (reference sequence). CDR3 sequence reads: CSATHRGQYNIQYF. The CDR3 bases are TGCAGTGCTACCCACAGGGGGCAGTATAACATTCAGTACTTC.

CDR3 in amino acids: CASSVQGHEQYF. In DNA form, the CDR3 reads TGTGCCAGCAGTGTACAGGGCCACGAGCAGTACTTC. This chain connects TRBV6-6 to TRBJ2-7; D perhaps matches TRBD1 (6 bases). V was pared by 5 bases and J by 5 bases, with 10 bases between. This CDR3 has 12 residues. CDR1 is MNHNY, CDR2 SVGAGI, per germline (reference sequence).

The J gene is TRBJ2-5, the V gene TRBV7-8, with 7 bases aligning to TRBD1. The V segment lost 6 bases and the J segment 4 bases; nucleotides outside the gene matches: 5. Germline-derived CDR1 and CDR2 are SGHVS and FQNEAQ. The CDR3 runs to 13 residues. The CDR3, as DNA: TGTGCCAGCAGGACACAGGGGATAGAGACCCAGTACTTC. Its translation: CASRTQGIETQYF.

In DNA, the CDR3 is TGTGCCTGGACTGTGGAGGCAGAAGCTTTCTTT. Amino acids: CAWTVEAEAFF. The chain joins TRBV30 to TRBJ1-1, with no clear D. Trimming stripped 4 bases from V and 8 bases from J, with 11 bases between. CDR3 length: 11 amino acids. The V gene's germline CDR1 is GTSNPN and CDR2 SVGIG (reference sequence).

The DNA of the CDR3 is TGTGCCAGCAGTTCACCCGGCCAAAACATTCAGTACTTC. Translated: CASSSPGQNIQYF. The chain couples TRBV27 to TRBJ2-4, with D unresolved. This CDR3 spans 13 amino acids. Germline assignment: CDR1 MNHEY and CDR2 SMNVEV (reference sequence). Trimming left V 4 bases short and J 5 bases short, with 9 bases between.

V gene TRBV6-5 combines with J gene TRBJ2-6; 11 positions match TRBD2. The germline gives CDR1 MNHEY, CDR2 SVGAGI. This CDR3 comprises 18 residues. The V gene end was trimmed by 2 bases and the J gene end by 1 base; junction bases not matched to a gene: 4. CDR3 protein: CASSYGTSGSSGANVLTF. Written as DNA, the CDR3 is TGTGCCAGCAGTTACGGAACTAGCGGGAGTTCTGGGGCCAACGTCCTGACTTTC.

The rearrangement joins TRBV28 to TRBJ2-1; a possible D gene is TRBD1 (5 bases). This CDR3 has 15 residues. CDR1 is MDHEN, CDR2 SYDVKM, per germline. Trimming removed 6 bases at V and 8 bases at J, with 20 bases between. CDR3 protein: CASSLRGLGRHEQFF. CDR3 nucleotides: TGTGCCAGCAGCTTAAGGGGTCTAGGTAGACATGAGCAGTTCTTC. Combining the CDR3 with reference TRBV28 and TRBJ2-1 gives the whole variable domain DVKVTQSSRYLVKRTGEKVFLECVQDMDHENMFWYRQDPGLGLRLIYFSYDVKMKEKGDIPEGYSVSREKKERFSLILESASTNQTSMYLCASSLRGLGRHEQFFGPGTRLTVL.

The chain employs TRBV24-1 and TRBJ2-7, with 7 nucleotides matching TRBD1. CDR3 length equals 12 residues. The ends lost 9 bases at V and 5 bases at J; junction bases unmatched: 6. The germline V gene has CDR1 KGHDR and CDR2 SFDVKD. This CDR3 is CATPTGVNEQYF. The CDR3 region has the DNA TGTGCCACCCCTACAGGGGTCAACGAGCAGTACTTC.

This chain links TRBV29-1 with TRBJ2-7; 10 bases fit TRBD2. The CDR3 is made up of 13 amino acids. Germline V gene data show CDR1 as SQVTM and CDR2 as ANQGSEA. V dropped 5 bases and J dropped 2; count of bases not matched to a gene: 3. This chain's CDR3 is CSVRTSGAYEQYF. The CDR3, as DNA: TGCAGCGTTAGGACTAGCGGAGCCTACGAGCAGTACTTC.